Listed here are 17 T cell receptor beta chains from one sample, sequenced in a study of cytomegalovirus exposure and HLA in healthy donors. Researchers ran the PCR with 60 Vbeta and 13 Jbeta primers. Produced via immunoSEQ multiplex PCR; TCRdb's table is partial and in-frame only. The table records fewer than 140,000 clones, around 79% of them present only once. Sequencing was carried out using PBMCs. The source of these receptors is a man aged 60-69 years in good health and CMV-seronegative.

V and J are TRBV25-1 and TRBJ1-2, with TRBD1 as a possible D gene (6 bases). Germline CDR1 is MGHDK and CDR2 is SYGVNS. Trimming took 8 bases from V and 7 from J, leaving 26 bases between them. The CDR3 has 16 amino acids. The CDR3, as DNA: TGTGCCAGCTCTTCTCCGGGGGGGGCCAGTCGAGCTGGCTACACCTTC. Translation: CASSSPGGASRAGYTF.

The rearrangement links TRBV28 to TRBJ1-4; 9 nucleotides match TRBD1. This CDR3 spans 13 amino acids. Germline V lookup: CDR1 MDHEN, CDR2 SYDVKM. CDR3 nucleotides: TGTGCTTCGAGACGGGGACAGGGTGAAAAACTGTTTTTT. It is translated as CASRRGQGEKLFF.

The chain has TRBV6-6 and TRBJ1-5; weak D call: TRBD1 (5 bases). The CDR3 is made up of 15 amino acids. Germline CDR1 is MNHNY and CDR2 is SVGAGI (reference sequence). Trimming shortened V by 7 bases and J by 0 bases, and 13 bases separated the two germline ends. This CDR3 is CASKDSTHSNQPQHF. CDR3 DNA sequence: TGTGCCAGCAAAGACAGTACCCATAGCAATCAGCCCCAGCATTTT.

This clone was recorded a few times. The chain has TRBV4-1 and TRBJ1-2, with TRBD1 matching over 7 bases. This CDR3 comprises 17 residues. The junction had 10 bases not matched to a gene; V was cut back by 3 bases and J by 0 bases. CDR1 MGHRA and CDR2 YSYEKL come from the germline V gene. This chain's CDR3 is CASSHQVTGTANYGYTF. Written as DNA, the CDR3 is TGCGCCAGCAGCCACCAAGTTACCGGGACAGCTAACTATGGCTACACCTTC.

This clone was counted between two and nine times. The genes are TRBV11-2 and TRBJ2-1, with D perhaps TRBD1 (6 bases). The V end lost 5 bases, the J end lost 4 bases, and 12 bases lay between the germline ends. The CDR3 runs to 14 residues. Germline CDR1 and CDR2: SGHAT and FQNNGV. CDR3 sequence reads: CASSAGTQYNEQFF. In nucleotides, the CDR3 is TGTGCCAGCAGCGCCGGGACACAGTACAATGAGCAGTTCTTC.

This clone was picked up one time. Written as DNA, the CDR3 is TGCGCCAGCAGTTTAGGGGTGGAGGAAAAACTGTTTTTT. Translated, it gives CASSLGVEEKLFF. This chain links TRBV5-1 with TRBJ1-4, with D possibly TRBD1 on 5 matching bases. The length of the CDR3 is 13 residues. CDR1 and CDR2 (germline): SGHRS, YFSETQ. V lost 5 bases and J 8 bases, leaving 13 bases between the germline ends.

This clone was seen more than once but under ten times. One junction end does not reproduce the germline sequence, and a read error may be involved. The chain has TRBV5-6 and TRBJ2-7; 9 bases are a match to TRBD1. Looked up from germline, CDR1 is SGHDT and CDR2 is YYEEEE. This CDR3 region has 11 residues. CDR3 in DNA: TGTGCCAGCAGCCGGGACAGGGTGGAGTCCTTC. This translates into CASSRDRVESF.

This clone was seen a handful of times. This rearrangement joins TRBV11-2 to TRBJ2-5, with 7 nucleotides matching TRBD1. The CDR3 sequence is 15 residues long. Trimming cost V 1 base and J 5 bases; bases outside gene matches: 7. The germline gives CDR1 SGHAT, CDR2 FQNNGV. The CDR3: CASSLGTGVVETQYF. In DNA form, the CDR3 reads TGTGCCAGCAGCTTAGGCACAGGGGTGGTTGAGACCCAGTACTTC.

This clone came up once. The genes are TRBV7-2 and TRBJ1-1; D not resolved. The CDR3 totals 14 residues. Germline V gene lookup returns CDR1 SGHTA and CDR2 FQGNSA. The V end lost 2 bases, the J end lost 1 base, and 8 bases lay between the germline ends. Written as DNA, the CDR3 is TGTGCCAGCAGCTTAAGTCCAGGGAACACTGAAGCTTTCTTT. This encodes CASSLSPGNTEAFF.

The V gene is TRBV5-4, the J gene TRBJ2-2; possibly TRBD1 for D (6 bases). Between the trimmed V and J ends, which lost 4 bases and 0 bases, there was a span of 10 bases. The CDR3 consists of 15 residues. In germline, CDR1 is SGHNT, CDR2 YYREEE (reference sequence). In nucleotides, the CDR3 is TGTGCCAGCAGCCCGGACAGACCGAACACCGGGGAGCTGTTTTTT. Translating it yields CASSPDRPNTGELFF.

The V call is TRBV23-1, the J call TRBJ1-2; D remains unclear. TRBV23-1 is filed as an ORF, its function uncertain. This CDR3 contains 11 residues. V gave up 7 bases and J gave up 6 bases, with 9 bases separating them. CDR3 region: CASMSADGYTF. CDR3 bases: TGCGCCAGCATGTCAGCGGATGGCTACACCTTC.

The rearrangement joins TRBV28 to TRBJ2-5; maybe TRBD2 (5 bases). Trimming removed 3 bases at V and 4 bases at J, with 6 bases between. The CDR3 has 12 residues. Germline CDR1 is MDHEN and CDR2 is SYDVKM. The CDR3 DNA reads TGTGCCAGCAGTTTTGAGGGAGAGACCCAGTACTTC. Translating it yields CASSFEGETQYF.

The chain has TRBV7-3 and TRBJ1-6; no clear D gene. The CDR3 spans 15 residues. V was trimmed by 2 bases and J by 7 bases, leaving 12 bases between them. From germline, CDR1 is SGHTA and CDR2 FQGTGA. Here the CDR3 reads CASSLAGLANSPLHF. Written as DNA, the CDR3 is TGTGCCAGCAGCTTAGCGGGGTTGGCGAATTCACCCCTCCACTTT.

The chain combines TRBV5-6 with TRBJ2-5; 10 nucleotides agree with TRBD1. In germline, CDR1 is SGHDT, CDR2 YYEEEE. This CDR3 contains 15 residues. Trimming cost V 4 bases and J 4 bases; bases outside gene matches: 7. The CDR3 DNA sequence: TGTGCCAGCAGCCCGGGACAGGGGTGGACAGAGACCCAGTACTTC. Protein: CASSPGQGWTETQYF. Full variable domain (missing parts from reference TRBV5-6 and TRBJ2-5): DAGVTQSPTHLIKTRGQQVTLRCSPKSGHDTVSWYQQALGQGPQFIFQYYEEEERQRGNFPDRFSGHQFPNYSSELNVNALLLGDSALYLCASSPGQGWTETQYFGPGTRLLVL.

The V call is TRBV5-1, the J call TRBJ1-2; unclear D gene. CDR3 length: 15 amino acids. In germline, CDR1 is SGHRS, CDR2 YFSETQ. V lost 4 bases and J 4 bases, leaving 17 bases between the germline ends. The CDR3 protein is CASSVGLGEGYGYTF. Written as DNA, the CDR3 is TGCGCCAGCAGCGTCGGACTCGGAGAGGGCTATGGCTACACCTTC. Looking up the rest from reference TRBV5-1 and TRBJ1-2 gives the full variable domain: KAGVTQTPRYLIKTRGQQVTLSCSPISGHRSVSWYQQTPGQGLQFLFEYFSETQRNKGNFPGRFSGRQFSNSRSEMNVSTLELGDSALYLCASSVGLGEGYGYTFGSGTRLTVV.

The chain recombines TRBV9 with TRBJ2-3; 8 positions agree with TRBD2. Germline V lookup: CDR1 SGDLS, CDR2 YYNGEE. The CDR3 sequence is 15 residues long. V trimming: 3 bases; J trimming: 2 bases; junction bases outside the gene matches: 5. The CDR3 loop is CASSASSGYTDTQYF. CDR3 nucleotide sequence: TGTGCCAGCAGCGCCTCTAGCGGGTACACAGATACGCAGTATTTT.

The chain recombines TRBV27 with TRBJ1-5; possible D gene TRBD1, 5 bases. The length of the CDR3 is 18 residues. V lost 5 bases and J 7 bases, leaving 27 bases between the germline ends. CDR1 MNHEY and CDR2 SMNVEV come from the germline V gene (reference sequence). The CDR3 is CASSVAALGGRVLQPQHF. CDR3 in DNA: TGTGCCAGCAGTGTAGCCGCCCTCGGCGGCAGGGTGTTACAGCCCCAGCATTTT.